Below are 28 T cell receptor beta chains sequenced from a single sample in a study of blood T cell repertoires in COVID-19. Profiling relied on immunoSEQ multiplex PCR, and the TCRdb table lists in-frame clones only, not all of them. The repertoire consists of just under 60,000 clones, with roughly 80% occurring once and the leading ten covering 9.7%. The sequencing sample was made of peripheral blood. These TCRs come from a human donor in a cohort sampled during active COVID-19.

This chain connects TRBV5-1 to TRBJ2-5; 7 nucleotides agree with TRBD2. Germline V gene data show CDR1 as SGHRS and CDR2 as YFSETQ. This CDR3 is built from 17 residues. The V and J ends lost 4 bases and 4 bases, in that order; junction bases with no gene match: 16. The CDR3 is CASSPVKLAGAIETQYF. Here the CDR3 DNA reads TGCGCCAGCAGCCCCGTTAAGCTGGCGGGAGCAATAGAGACCCAGTACTTC.

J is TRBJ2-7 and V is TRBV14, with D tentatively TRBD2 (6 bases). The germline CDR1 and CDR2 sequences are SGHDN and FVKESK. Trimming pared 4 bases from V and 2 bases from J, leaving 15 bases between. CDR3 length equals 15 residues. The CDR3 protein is CASSPAGTSPYEQYF. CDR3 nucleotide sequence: TGTGCCAGCAGCCCCGCCGGGACTTCCCCCTACGAGCAGTACTTC.

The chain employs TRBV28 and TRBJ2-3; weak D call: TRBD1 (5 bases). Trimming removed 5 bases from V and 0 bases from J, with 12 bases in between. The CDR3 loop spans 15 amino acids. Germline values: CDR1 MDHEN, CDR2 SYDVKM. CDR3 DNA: TGTGCCAGCAGTCCCTTTGGACAAAGCACAGATACGCAGTATTTT. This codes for CASSPFGQSTDTQYF.

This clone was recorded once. The CDR3 region is CASSSIREVGTEAFF. CDR3 DNA: TGTGCCAGTAGTAGTATCCGGGAAGTAGGCACTGAAGCTTTCTTT. The chain is built from TRBV19 and TRBJ1-1; D ambiguous. Trimming removed 4 bases from V and 4 bases from J, with 16 bases in between. This CDR3 is 15 amino acids long. Germline-derived CDR1 and CDR2 are LNHDA and SQIVND (reference sequence).

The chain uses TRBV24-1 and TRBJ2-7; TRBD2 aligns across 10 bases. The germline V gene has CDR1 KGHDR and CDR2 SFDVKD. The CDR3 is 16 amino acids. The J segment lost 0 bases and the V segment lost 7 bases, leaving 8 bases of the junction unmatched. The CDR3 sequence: CATSGGVAGGSYEQYF. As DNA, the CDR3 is TGTGCCACCAGCGGGGGGGTAGCGGGAGGCTCCTACGAGCAGTACTTC.

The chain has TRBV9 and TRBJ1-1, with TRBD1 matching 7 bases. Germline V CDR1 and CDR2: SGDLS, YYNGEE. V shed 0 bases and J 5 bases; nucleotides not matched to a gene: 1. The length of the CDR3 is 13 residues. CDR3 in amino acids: CASSVARGTEAFF. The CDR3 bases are TGTGCCAGCAGCGTAGCCAGGGGGACTGAAGCTTTCTTT. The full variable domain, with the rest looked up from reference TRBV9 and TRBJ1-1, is DSGVTQTPKHLITATGQRVTLRCSPRSGDLSVYWYQQSLDQGLQFLIQYYNGEERAKGNILERFSAQQFPDLHSELNLSSLELGDSALYFCASSVARGTEAFFGQGTRLTVV.

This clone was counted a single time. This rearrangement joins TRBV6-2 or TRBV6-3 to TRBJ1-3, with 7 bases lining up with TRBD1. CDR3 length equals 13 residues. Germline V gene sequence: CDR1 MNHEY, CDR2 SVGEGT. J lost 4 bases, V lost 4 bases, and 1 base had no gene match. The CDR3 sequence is CASSWDSGNTIYF. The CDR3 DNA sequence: TGTGCCAGCAGTTGGGACAGCGGAAACACCATATATTTT.

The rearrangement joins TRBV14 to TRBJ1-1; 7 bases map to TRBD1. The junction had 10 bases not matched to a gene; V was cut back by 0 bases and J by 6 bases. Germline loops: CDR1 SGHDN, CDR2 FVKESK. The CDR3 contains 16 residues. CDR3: CASSQDLGQIGPEAFF. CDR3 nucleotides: TGTGCCAGCAGCCAAGATTTGGGACAGATAGGACCTGAAGCTTTCTTT.

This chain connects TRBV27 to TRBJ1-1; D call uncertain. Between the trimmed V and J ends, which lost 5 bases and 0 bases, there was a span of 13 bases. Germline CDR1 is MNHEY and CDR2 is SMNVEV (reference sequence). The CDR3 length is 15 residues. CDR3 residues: CASSPPVSLNTEAFF. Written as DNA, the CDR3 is TGTGCCAGCAGTCCCCCCGTGAGCCTGAACACTGAAGCTTTCTTT.

The CDR3 spells CASSLAEEVKTQYF. Written as DNA, the CDR3 is TGTGCCAGCAGCTTAGCTGAGGAGGTGAAGACCCAGTACTTC. The chain couples TRBV7-9 to TRBJ2-5, with D perhaps TRBD2 (5 bases). This CDR3 contains 14 residues. V shed 0 bases and J shed 6 bases, with 11 bases lying between them. Germline loops: CDR1 SEHNR, CDR2 FQNEAQ (reference sequence). Full variable domain (missing parts from reference TRBV7-9 and TRBJ2-5): DTGVSQNPRHKITKRGQNVTFRCDPISEHNRLYWYRQTLGQGPEFLTYFQNEAQLEKSRLLSDRFSAERPKGSFSTLEIQRTEQGDSAMYLCASSLAEEVKTQYFGPGTRLLVL.

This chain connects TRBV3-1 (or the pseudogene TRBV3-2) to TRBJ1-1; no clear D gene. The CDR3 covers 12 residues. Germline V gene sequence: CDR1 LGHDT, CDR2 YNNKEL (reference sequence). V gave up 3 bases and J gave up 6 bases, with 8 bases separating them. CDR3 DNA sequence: TGTGCCAGCAGCCACTCCGGGGCTGAAGCTTTCTTT. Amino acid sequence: CASSHSGAEAFF.

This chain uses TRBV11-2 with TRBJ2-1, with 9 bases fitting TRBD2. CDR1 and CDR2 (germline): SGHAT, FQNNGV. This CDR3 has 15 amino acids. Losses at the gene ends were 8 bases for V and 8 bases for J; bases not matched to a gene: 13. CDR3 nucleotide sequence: TGTGCCAGCGCGTTCGGTAGCGGGAGTCTTGATGAGCAGTTCTTC. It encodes CASAFGSGSLDEQFF.

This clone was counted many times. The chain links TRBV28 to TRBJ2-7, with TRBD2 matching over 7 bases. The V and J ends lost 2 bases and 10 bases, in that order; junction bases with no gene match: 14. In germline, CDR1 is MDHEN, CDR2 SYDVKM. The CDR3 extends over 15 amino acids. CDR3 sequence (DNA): TGTGCCAGCAGTTTAGGGGCCGGGAGGCTTCGAACACAGTACTTC. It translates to CASSLGAGRLRTQYF.

The CDR3 loop reads CASSFRGGTETQYF. The CDR3 DNA sequence: TGTGCCAGCAGTTTTCGAGGGGGCACTGAGACCCAGTACTTC. The chain employs TRBV27 and TRBJ2-5; TRBD1 agrees at 7 bases. There are 14 residues in the CDR3. The ends lost 3 bases at V and 5 bases at J; junction bases unmatched: 6. Germline lookup yields CDR1 MNHEY and CDR2 SMNVEV (reference sequence).

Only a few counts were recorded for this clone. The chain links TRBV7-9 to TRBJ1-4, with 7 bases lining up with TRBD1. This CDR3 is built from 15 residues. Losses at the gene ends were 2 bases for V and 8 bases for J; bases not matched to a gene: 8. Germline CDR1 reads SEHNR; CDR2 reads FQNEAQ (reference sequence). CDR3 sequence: CASSLMTGSNEKLFF. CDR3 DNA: TGTGCCAGCAGCTTAATGACAGGGTCGAACGAAAAACTGTTTTTT.

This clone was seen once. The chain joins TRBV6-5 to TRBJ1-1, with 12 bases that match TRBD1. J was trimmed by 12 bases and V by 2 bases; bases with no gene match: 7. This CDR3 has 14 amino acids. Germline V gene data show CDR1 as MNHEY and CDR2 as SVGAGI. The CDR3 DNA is TGTGCCAGCAGTTACACGGGACAGGGGGCTTGGACTTTCTTT. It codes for CASSYTGQGAWTFF.

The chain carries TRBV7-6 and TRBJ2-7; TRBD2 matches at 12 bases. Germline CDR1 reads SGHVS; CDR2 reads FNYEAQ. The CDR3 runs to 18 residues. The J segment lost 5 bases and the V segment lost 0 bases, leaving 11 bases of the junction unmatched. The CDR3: CASSLARGSSGRGHEQYF. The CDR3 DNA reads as TGTGCCAGCAGCTTAGCCCGAGGGTCTAGCGGGAGGGGGCACGAGCAGTACTTC.

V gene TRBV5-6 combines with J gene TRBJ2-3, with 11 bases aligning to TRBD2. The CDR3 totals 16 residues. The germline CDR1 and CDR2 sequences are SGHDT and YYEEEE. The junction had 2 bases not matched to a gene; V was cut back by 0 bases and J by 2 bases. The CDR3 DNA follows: TGTGCCAGCAGCTTGGGACTAGCGGGGCCCACAGATACGCAGTATTTT. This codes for CASSLGLAGPTDTQYF.

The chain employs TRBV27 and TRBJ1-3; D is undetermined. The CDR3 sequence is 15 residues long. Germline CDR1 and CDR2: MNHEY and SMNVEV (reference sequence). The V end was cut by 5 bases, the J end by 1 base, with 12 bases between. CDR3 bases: TGTGCCAGCAGTCCCTTTGTCGGTTCTGGAAACACCATATATTTT. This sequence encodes CASSPFVGSGNTIYF.

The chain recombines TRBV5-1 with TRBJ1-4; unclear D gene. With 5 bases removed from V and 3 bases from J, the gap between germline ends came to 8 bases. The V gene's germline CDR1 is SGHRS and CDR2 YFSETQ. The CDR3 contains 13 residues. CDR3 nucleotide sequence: TGCGCCAGCAGACAGTCAGCTAATGAAAAACTGTTTTTT. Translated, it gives CASRQSANEKLFF. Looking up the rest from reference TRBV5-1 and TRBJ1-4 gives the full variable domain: KAGVTQTPRYLIKTRGQQVTLSCSPISGHRSVSWYQQTPGQGLQFLFEYFSETQRNKGNFPGRFSGRQFSNSRSEMNVSTLELGDSALYLCASRQSANEKLFFGSGTQLSVL.

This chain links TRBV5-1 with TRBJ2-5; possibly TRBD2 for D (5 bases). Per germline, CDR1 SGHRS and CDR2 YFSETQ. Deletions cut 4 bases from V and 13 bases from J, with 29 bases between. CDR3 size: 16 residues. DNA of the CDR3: TGCGCCAGCAGCACATTCCTTGCGGGCCCCGAATCGCCGGGGTACTTC. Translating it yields CASSTFLAGPESPGYF. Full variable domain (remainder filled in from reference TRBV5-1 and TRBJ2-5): KAGVTQTPRYLIKTRGQQVTLSCSPISGHRSVSWYQQTPGQGLQFLFEYFSETQRNKGNFPGRFSGRQFSNSRSEMNVSTLELGDSALYLCASSTFLAGPESPGYFGPGTRLLVL.

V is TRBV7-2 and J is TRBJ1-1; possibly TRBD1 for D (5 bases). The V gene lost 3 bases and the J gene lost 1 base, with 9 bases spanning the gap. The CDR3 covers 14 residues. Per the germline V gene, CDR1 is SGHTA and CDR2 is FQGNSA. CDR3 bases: TGTGCCAGCAGCTTCCGAACAGGGAACACTGAAGCTTTCTTT. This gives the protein CASSFRTGNTEAFF.

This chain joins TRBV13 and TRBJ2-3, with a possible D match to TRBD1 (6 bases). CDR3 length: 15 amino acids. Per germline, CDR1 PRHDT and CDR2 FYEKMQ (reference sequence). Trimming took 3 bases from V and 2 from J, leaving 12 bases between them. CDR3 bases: TGTGCCAGCAGCTTTCCAGGGACATACACAGATACGCAGTATTTT. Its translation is CASSFPGTYTDTQYF. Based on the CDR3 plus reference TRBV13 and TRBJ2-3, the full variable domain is AAGVIQSPRHLIKEKRETATLKCYPIPRHDTVYWYQQGPGQDPQFLISFYEKMQSDKGSIPDRFSAQQFSDYHSELNMSSLELGDSALYFCASSFPGTYTDTQYFGPGTRLTVL.

CDR3 coding DNA: TGCGCCAGCAGCGCGAGGGGGGGCTACGAGCAGTACTTC. Encoded protein: CASSARGGYEQYF. This chain connects TRBV5-1 to TRBJ2-7; maybe TRBD2 (7 bases). The germline V and J ends were trimmed by 4 bases and 3 bases, with 11 bases remaining between them. CDR1 is SGHRS and CDR2 is YFSETQ in the germline V gene. The CDR3 has 13 residues.

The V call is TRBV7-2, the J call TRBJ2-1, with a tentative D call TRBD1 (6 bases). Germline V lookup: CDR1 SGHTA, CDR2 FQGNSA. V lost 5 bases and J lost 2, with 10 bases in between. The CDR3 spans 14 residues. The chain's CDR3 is CASSHGQTYNEQFF. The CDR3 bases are TGTGCCAGCAGCCACGGACAGACCTACAATGAGCAGTTCTTC. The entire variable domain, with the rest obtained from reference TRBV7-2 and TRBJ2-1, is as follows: GAGVSQSPSNKVTEKGKDVELRCDPISGHTALYWYRQSLGQGLEFLIYFQGNSAPDKSGLPSDRFSAERTGGSVSTLTIQRTQQEDSAVYLCASSHGQTYNEQFFGPGTRLTVL.

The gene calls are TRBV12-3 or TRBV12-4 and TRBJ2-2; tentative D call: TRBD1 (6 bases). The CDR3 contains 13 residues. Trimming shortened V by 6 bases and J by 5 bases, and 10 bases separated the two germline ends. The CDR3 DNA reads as TGTGCCAGCAGCCAACAGGGTACCGGGGAGCTGTTTTTT. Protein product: CASSQQGTGELFF.

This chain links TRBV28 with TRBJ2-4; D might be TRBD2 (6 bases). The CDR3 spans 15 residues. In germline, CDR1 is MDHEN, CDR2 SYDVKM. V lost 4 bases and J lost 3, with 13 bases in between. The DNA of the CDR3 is TGTGCCAGCAGTTCAGGCGGAGCGGGCAAAAACATTCAGTACTTC. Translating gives CASSSGGAGKNIQYF.

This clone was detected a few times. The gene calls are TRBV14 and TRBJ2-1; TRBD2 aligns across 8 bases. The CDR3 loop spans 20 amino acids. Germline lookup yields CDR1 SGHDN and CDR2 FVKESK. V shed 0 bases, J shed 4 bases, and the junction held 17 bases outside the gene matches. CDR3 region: CASSQDPRRRGAAFYNEQFF. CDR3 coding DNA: TGTGCCAGCAGCCAAGATCCACGACGGCGGGGGGCGGCCTTTTACAATGAGCAGTTCTTC.